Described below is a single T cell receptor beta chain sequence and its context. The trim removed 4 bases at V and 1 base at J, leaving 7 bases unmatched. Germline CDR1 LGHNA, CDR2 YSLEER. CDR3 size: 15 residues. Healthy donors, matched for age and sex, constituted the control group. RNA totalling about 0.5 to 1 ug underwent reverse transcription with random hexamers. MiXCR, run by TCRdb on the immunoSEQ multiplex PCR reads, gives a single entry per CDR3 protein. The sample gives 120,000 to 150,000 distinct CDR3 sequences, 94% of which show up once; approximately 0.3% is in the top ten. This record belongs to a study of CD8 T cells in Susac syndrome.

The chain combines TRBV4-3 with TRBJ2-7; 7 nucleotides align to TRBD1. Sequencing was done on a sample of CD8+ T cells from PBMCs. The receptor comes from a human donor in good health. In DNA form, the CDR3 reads TGCGCCAGCAGCCTTCACAGGGGCAGTTCCTACGAGCAGTACTTC. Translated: CASSLHRGSSYEQYF.